A selection of T cell receptor beta chains follows, all from one sample in a study of blood T cells in healthy people across ages. TCRdb re-called the 5' RACE reads with MiXCR, one entry per CDR3 protein. The repertoire holds under 1,000,000 distinct CDR3 sequences, with about 46% as singletons. Sequencing was carried out using blood. These receptors originate from a man older than 75 in good health. Both conserved end residues are part of each CDR3. A D gene is named only where the DNA matches it firmly. The size of a clone is reported for some rows only, either as once, few or many, or as a class for expanded clones.

V gene,clone size,J gene,D gene,CDR3 DNA,CDR3 protein
TRBV20-1,NA,TRBJ2-3,NA,TGCAGTGCTAGAGGGGCGCAGGGACCTAGCACAGATACGCAGTATTTT,CSARGAQGPSTDTQYF
TRBV10-3,NA,TRBJ1-1,TRBD1,TGTGCCATCAGTGAGCCCGGGACAGGGGGCTATGAAGAAGCTTTCTTT,CAISEPGTGGYEEAFF
TRBV2,NA,TRBJ2-7,NA,TGTGCCAGCAGTGTGTTGTTTTCCTACGAGCAGTACTTC,CASSVLFSYEQYF
TRBV9,once,TRBJ2-1,TRBD2,TGTGCCAGCAGCGACGCTCGCGGGGGGAACTCCTACAATGAGCAGTTCTTC,CASSDARGGNSYNEQFF
TRBV5-1,once,TRBJ2-7,TRBD2,TGCGCCAGCAGCTCCGCGGGAGGGCCTCACAATGAGCAGTACTTC,CASSSAGGPHNEQYF
TRBV5-1,NA,TRBJ2-2,NA,TGCGCCAGCAGGATGACTAACACCGGGGAGCTGTTTTTT,CASRMTNTGELFF
TRBV20-1,NA,TRBJ2-7,TRBD2,TGCAGTGCTCGACTAGCGAAATACGAGCAGTACTTC,CSARLAKYEQYF
TRBV20-1,few,TRBJ2-7,NA,TGCAGTGCTCCCGGGGTAGGCTACGAGCAGTACTTC,CSAPGVGYEQYF
TRBV20-1,NA,TRBJ1-1,NA,TGCAGTGCTATAAGGGAGGGGGACCCCGATGAAGCTTTCTTT,CSAIREGDPDEAFF
TRBV7-3,many,TRBJ2-1,NA,TGTGCCAGCAGCTACGACCCGTCCTACAATGAGCAGTTCTTC,CASSYDPSYNEQFF
TRBV20-1,NA,TRBJ2-5,NA,TGCAGTGCTAGAGATTATATTACAGACCAAGAGACCCAGTACTTC,CSARDYITDQETQYF
TRBV4-2,many,TRBJ2-7,TRBD2,TGTGCCAGCAGCCTCAATATTCGGACTAGCGGGAATTACGAGCAGTACTTC,CASSLNIRTSGNYEQYF
TRBV28,few,TRBJ2-7,TRBD2,TGTGCCAGCACTAAACCCGGGACTAGCGCCTACAATGAGCAGTACTTC,CASTKPGTSAYNEQYF
TRBV19,NA,TRBJ2-5,NA,TGTGCCACCGTGAGCCAGGGGCGAATGGAGACCCAGTACTTC,CATVSQGRMETQYF
TRBV6-1,few,TRBJ2-3,NA,TGTGCCAGCAGTGGGAGACTCCGAAGCACAGATACGCAGTATTTT,CASSGRLRSTDTQYF
TRBV20-1,NA,TRBJ2-1,NA,TGCAGTGCCCCGGTCCGGGTTAGCTCCTACAATGAGCAGTTCTTC,CSAPVRVSSYNEQFF
TRBV7-2,NA,TRBJ2-1,TRBD2,TGTGCCAGCAGCTTCCCTAGCGGGAGGAATGAGCAGTTCTTC,CASSFPSGRNEQFF
TRBV29-1,once,TRBJ1-1,NA,TGCAGCGGGGTCCAGATGAACACTGAAGCTTTCTTT,CSGVQMNTEAFF
TRBV5-1,NA,TRBJ2-1,TRBD1,TGCGCCAGCAGTCCGGCAACCGACAGGGGGTTGAAGCAGTTCTTC,CASSPATDRGLKQFF
TRBV10-3,many,TRBJ2-7,TRBD1,TGTGCCATCAGCCCGGGACAGACCTACGAGCAGTACTTC,CAISPGQTYEQYF
TRBV5-1,NA,TRBJ2-3,NA,TGCGCCAACAGCTTGTTACCAGGTGAAGGAACAGATACGCAGTATTTT,CANSLLPGEGTDTQYF
TRBV28,NA,TRBJ2-2,TRBD1,TGTGCCAGCAGTCCCGACAGGGTGGGTGGAGGCGGGGAGCTGTTTTTT,CASSPDRVGGGGELFF
TRBV18,NA,TRBJ1-5,NA,TGTACCAGCTCACCTGGTGGAGACAATCAGCCCCAGCATTTT,CTSSPGGDNQPQHF
TRBV20-1,few,TRBJ2-1,TRBD2,TGCAGTGCTCCTAGCGGGAGTGGATCGTACAATGAGCAGTTCTTC,CSAPSGSGSYNEQFF
TRBV5-1,NA,TRBJ1-1,NA,TGCGCCAGCAGCTTGGGGACAGAGAACACTGAAGCTTTCTTT,CASSLGTENTEAFF
TRBV7-2,few,TRBJ2-7,NA,TGTGCCAGCAGCTTAGTTGGAGGGAGTCGGAGCGAGCAGTACTTC,CASSLVGGSRSEQYF
TRBV14,NA,TRBJ2-3,NA,TGTGCCAGCAGCCGGACTCTGGCATCAGATACGCAGTATTTT,CASSRTLASDTQYF
TRBV30,NA,TRBJ2-5,TRBD2,TGTGCCTGGAAGCGGGAGGACATCTTTGGGACCCAGTACTTC,CAWKREDIFGTQYF
TRBV9,NA,TRBJ2-3,NA,TGTGCCAGCAGCGCGTACATAGAAGATACGCAGTATTTT,CASSAYIEDTQYF
TRBV20-1,few,TRBJ2-1,NA,TGCAGTGCTGATACCCCTTCAGGCAATGAGCAGTTCTTC,CSADTPSGNEQFF
TRBV19,few,TRBJ2-3,NA,TGTGCCAGTCTCAGCCGGGGAGATACGCAGTATTTT,CASLSRGDTQYF
TRBV7-2,NA,TRBJ2-3,TRBD2,TGTGCCAGCAGTCAAATTACTAGCGGGGGGTTTACAGATACGCAGTATTTT,CASSQITSGGFTDTQYF
TRBV7-2,many,TRBJ2-1,NA,TGTGCCAGCAGCTCCCCTAACAATGAGCAGTTCTTC,CASSSPNNEQFF
TRBV7-9,NA,TRBJ2-3,NA,TGTGCCAGCAGCTTAGGGACCATCCGGGGGACAGATACGCAGTATTTT,CASSLGTIRGTDTQYF
TRBV20-1,few,TRBJ2-3,NA,TGCAGTGCCACGAGGGGTGCTAATACAGATACGCAGTATTTT,CSATRGANTDTQYF
TRBV3-1,NA,TRBJ2-1,NA,TGTGCCAGCAGCCAAGTTGTTGTGGGAATACGGCGGAATGAGCAGTTCTTC,CASSQVVVGIRRNEQFF
TRBV7-9,NA,TRBJ2-1,TRBD2,TGTGCCAGCAGCTTAGATCTAGCGGGAACTGTAAATGAGCAGTTCTTC,CASSLDLAGTVNEQFF
TRBV7-3,NA,TRBJ2-7,TRBD2,TGTGCCAGCAGCTTAACCGGGACTAGCGGGAGGGCCAATGAGCAGTACTTC,CASSLTGTSGRANEQYF
TRBV24-1,NA,TRBJ2-1,TRBD1,TGTGCCACACGGACAGGGGACTACAATGAGCAGTTCTTC,CATRTGDYNEQFF
TRBV27,NA,TRBJ2-7,NA,TGTGCCAGCAGTATCGACGTTCACTCCTACGAGCAGTACTTC,CASSIDVHSYEQYF
TRBV7-9,few,TRBJ1-4,TRBD1,TGTGCCAGCACCCTAAGTACAGGGGTTGGTGAAAAACTGTTTTTT,CASTLSTGVGEKLFF
TRBV6-2/TRBV6-3,few,TRBJ2-7,TRBD2,TGTGCCAGCAGTCATAGCGGGACTTCCTACGAGCAGTACTTC,CASSHSGTSYEQYF